The rows below give T cell receptor beta chains drawn from one sample of a study of response to subunit inactivated influenza vaccine. TCRdb independently ran MiXCR on the RT-PCR reads; one entry per CDR3 protein. The sample consists of 450,000 to 600,000 distinct CDR3 sequences, approximately 7.2% of them appearing once. Material: PBMCs from blood, obtained about 23 months after vaccination. The receptors were gathered from a man between 50 and 69 years old who received an inactivated influenza vaccine. Both conserved end residues are part of each CDR3. D genes are given only for firm matches. A clone size is listed for some rows: how often the clone was seen (once, few, many), or a class if it is expanded.

. TRBJ2-7 . TRBV25-1 15 CASAPWGRVGHEQYF TGTGCCAGCGCCCCATGGGGCAGGGTTGGCCACGAGCAGTACTTC
. TRBJ1-2 TRBD1 TRBV6-5 14 CASSSGDSRYGYTF TGTGCCAGCAGTTCCGGGGACAGCCGCTATGGCTACACCTTC
. TRBJ2-7 . TRBV5-1 15 CASSPGGSPWYEQYF TGCGCCAGCAGCCCAGGGGGGTCCCCATGGTACGAGCAGTACTTC
few TRBJ2-6 TRBD2 TRBV20-1 16 CSARLLGGSGANVLTF TGCAGTGCTAGATTGCTCGGGGGGTCTGGGGCCAACGTCCTGACTTTC
. TRBJ2-3 TRBD2 TRBV7-8 18 CASITSPVWREGPDTQYF TGTGCCAGCATCACCTCCCCGGTTTGGCGGGAGGGACCAGATACGCAGTATTTT
many TRBJ2-1 TRBD2 TRBV11-1 18 CASSPHSGRPLSYNEQFF TGTGCCAGCAGCCCCCATAGCGGGAGACCTCTCTCCTACAATGAGCAGTTCTTC
many TRBJ2-2 TRBD1 TRBV7-2 17 CASSFKGTGTNTGELFF TGTGCCAGCAGCTTTAAGGGGACAGGGACGAACACCGGGGAGCTGTTTTTT
. TRBJ2-1 TRBD2 TRBV4-2 18 CASSPIGSGGRADNEQFF TGTGCCAGCAGCCCGATCGGGAGTGGCGGGAGGGCCGACAATGAGCAGTTCTTC
many TRBJ2-2 TRBD2 TRBV4-3 17 CASSRELAGGNTGELFF TGCGCCAGCAGCCGAGAACTAGCGGGAGGAAACACCGGGGAGCTGTTTTTT
. TRBJ2-7 TRBD2 TRBV20-1 14 CSAQSGIGSYEQYF TGCAGTGCGCAGAGCGGGATAGGCTCCTACGAGCAGTACTTC
many TRBJ2-7 . TRBV5-6 14 CASGSYGRRNEQYF TGTGCCAGCGGCTCTTACGGCAGGCGTAACGAGCAGTACTTC
. TRBJ2-5 TRBD2 TRBV4-1 16 CASSQEWEGRGETQYF TGCGCCAGCAGCCAAGAATGGGAGGGCCGGGGAGAGACCCAGTACTTC
. TRBJ1-1 . TRBV2 11 CASNMNTEAFF TGTGCCAGCAACATGAACACTGAAGCTTTCTTT
few TRBJ2-2 . TRBV20-1 11 CSASRSGELFF TGCAGTGCTAGTAGGTCCGGGGAGCTGTTTTTT
many TRBJ2-7 TRBD2 TRBV7-9 14 CASSSAGRSYEQYF TGTGCCAGCAGCTCAGCGGGGAGGTCGTACGAGCAGTACTTC
few TRBJ1-1 . TRBV15 14 CATSRDRTRGEAFF TGTGCCACCAGCAGAGATAGGACTCGGGGTGAAGCTTTCTTT
few TRBJ1-2 . TRBV7-8 15 CASSLDGSRFYGYTF TGTGCCAGCAGCTTAGATGGGTCCCGATTCTATGGCTACACCTTC
. TRBJ1-2 . TRBV7-2 14 CASSLVSGAYGYTF TGTGCCAGCAGCTTAGTATCTGGGGCATATGGCTACACCTTC
. TRBJ1-5 . TRBV12-3/TRBV12-4 13 CASSLGMRQPQHF TGTGCCAGCAGTTTGGGTATGCGCCAGCCCCAGCATTTT
many TRBJ2-7 . TRBV6-5 17 CASSYRASTLSSYEQYF TGTGCCAGCAGTTACAGGGCCTCCACCTTAAGCTCCTACGAGCAGTACTTC
. TRBJ2-7 . TRBV20-1 13 CSARPLADYEQYF TGCAGTGCTAGGCCCTTAGCGGACTACGAGCAGTACTTC
few TRBJ2-5 . TRBV11-2 14 CASSKDGFMETQYF TGTGCCAGCAGCAAAGACGGCTTTATGGAGACCCAGTACTTC
few TRBJ2-3 . TRBV14 15 CASSQDPVTTDTQYF TGTGCCAGCAGCCAAGATCCGGTAACCACAGATACGCAGTATTTT
. TRBJ2-3 TRBD1 TRBV4-3 16 CASSRYRGGSTDTQYF TGCGCCAGCAGCCGGTACAGGGGTGGGAGCACAGATACGCAGTATTTT
many TRBJ2-3 . TRBV5-1 15 CASSLQDYRSDTQYF TGCGCCAGCAGCTTACAGGACTACCGCTCGGATACGCAGTATTTT
many TRBJ1-2 TRBD1 TRBV12-3/TRBV12-4 14 CASSRTGSEYGYTF TGTGCCAGCAGTCGGACAGGTTCGGAGTATGGCTACACCTTC
. TRBJ2-7 . TRBV20-1 14 CSARDEGGVYEQYF TGCAGTGCTAGAGACGAGGGGGGCGTATACGAGCAGTACTTC
many TRBJ1-1 . TRBV15 15 CATTKSNSVNTEAFF TGTGCCACCACCAAAAGTAACTCGGTGAACACTGAAGCTTTCTTT
few TRBJ1-1 . TRBV12-3/TRBV12-4 15 CASSLNHGQRSGAFF TGTGCCAGCAGTTTAAACCACGGACAGCGCTCAGGAGCTTTCTTT
few TRBJ2-7 TRBD1 TRBV11-2 13 CASSLGRRDRVVF TGTGCCAGCAGCTTAGGTCGACGGGACAGGGTGGTCTTC
few TRBJ2-6 . TRBV10-3 12 CAINSGANVLTF TGTGCCATCAACTCTGGGGCCAACGTCCTGACTTTC
few TRBJ2-6 . TRBV15 19 CATSRVVGRGLTGANVLTF TGTGCCACCAGCAGAGTGGTGGGCAGGGGTCTCACTGGGGCCAACGTCCTGACTTTC
many TRBJ1-2 . TRBV24-1 12 CATSDVGEGYTF TGTGCCACCAGTGATGTTGGGGAAGGCTACACCTTC
few TRBJ2-3 . TRBV29-1 13 CSVDAVEADTQYF TGCAGCGTTGACGCCGTTGAGGCAGATACGCAGTATTTT
few TRBJ2-3 . TRBV6-4 18 CASSRGWGGRTETDTQYF TGTGCCAGCAGTCGGGGGTGGGGGGGGCGAACCGAAACAGATACGCAGTATTTT
few TRBJ2-1 . TRBV7-3 14 CASSSGSPGVKQFF TGTGCCAGCAGCTCGGGATCCCCCGGCGTTAAGCAGTTCTTC
few TRBJ2-1 TRBD2 TRBV27 15 CASRRRGGRNNEQFF TGTGCCAGCAGAAGGCGGGGGGGCCGCAACAATGAGCAGTTCTTC
. TRBJ1-1 . TRBV29-1 13 CSVEDGRDTEAFF TGCAGCGTTGAGGACGGGCGCGACACTGAAGCTTTCTTT
many TRBJ2-3 . TRBV9 15 CASSNSPRGTDTQYF TGTGCCAGCAGCAACTCCCCAAGGGGCACAGATACGCAGTATTTT
. TRBJ1-5 . TRBV29-1 13 CSVADTPNGPQHF TGCAGCGTTGCGGACACCCCCAATGGGCCCCAGCATTTT
. TRBJ2-1 TRBD2 TRBV11-1 14 CASSARRTSSEQFF TGTGCCAGCAGCGCGCGAAGGACTAGCAGTGAGCAGTTCTTC
few TRBJ2-7 . TRBV18 13 CASSPPSMNEQYF TGTGCCAGCTCACCCCCTTCAATGAACGAGCAGTACTTC
. TRBJ1-2 TRBD1 TRBV3-1 12 CASRSTGGGYTF TGTGCCAGCAGGTCGACAGGGGGCGGCTACACCTTC
few TRBJ2-5 . TRBV10-3 12 CAISGDDETQYF TGTGCCATCAGTGGAGATGACGAGACCCAGTACTTC
few TRBJ1-5 . TRBV27 16 CASRFRGAGGNQPQHF TGTGCCAGCAGGTTCCGGGGGGCGGGCGGCAATCAGCCCCAGCATTTT
. TRBJ2-7 TRBD2 TRBV7-2 15 CASSYGLAGDYEQYF TGTGCCAGCAGCTACGGACTAGCGGGAGACTACGAGCAGTACTTC
few TRBJ2-7 TRBD2 TRBV30 15 CAWKTAGGISYEQYF TGTGCCTGGAAGACAGCGGGAGGGATCTCCTACGAGCAGTACTTC
few TRBJ2-5 TRBD1 TRBV28 18 CASSLGYYGTGVTKTQYF TGTGCCAGCAGTTTAGGCTATTACGGGACAGGGGTAACGAAGACCCAGTACTTC
. TRBJ2-3 . TRBV6-5 15 CASSHGQGSVDTQYF TGTGCCAGCAGTCACGGGCAGGGGTCGGTAGATACGCAGTATTTT
many TRBJ2-1 TRBD2 TRBV5-1 15 CASSPSSGRAYEQFF TGCGCCAGCAGCCCCTCTAGCGGGAGGGCCTATGAGCAGTTCTTC
. TRBJ2-3 TRBD2 TRBV9 16 CASSGLAEPFTDTQYF TGTGCCAGCAGCGGACTAGCGGAGCCCTTCACAGATACGCAGTATTTT
. TRBJ1-1 . TRBV10-3 14 CAISVSDGNTEAFF TGTGCCATCAGTGTTTCGGACGGGAACACTGAAGCTTTCTTT
. TRBJ1-1 . TRBV12-3/TRBV12-4 13 CASSFSGLREAFF TGTGCCAGCAGTTTCTCAGGATTACGAGAAGCTTTCTTT
many TRBJ2-2 TRBD2 TRBV12-3/TRBV12-4 17 CASSLALSGGAAGELFF TGTGCCAGCAGTTTAGCGCTGAGCGGGGGGGCAGCCGGGGAGCTGTTTTTT
many TRBJ2-3 . TRBV10-3 12 CAIRNGTDTQYF TGTGCCATCAGGAACGGAACAGATACGCAGTATTTT
many TRBJ2-5 . TRBV5-1 15 CASSLQPAQQETQYF TGCGCCAGCAGCTTGCAACCGGCTCAACAAGAGACCCAGTACTTC
. TRBJ2-7 TRBD1 TRBV20-1 14 CSATDRGWSYEQYF TGCAGTGCTACAGACAGGGGATGGTCCTACGAGCAGTACTTC